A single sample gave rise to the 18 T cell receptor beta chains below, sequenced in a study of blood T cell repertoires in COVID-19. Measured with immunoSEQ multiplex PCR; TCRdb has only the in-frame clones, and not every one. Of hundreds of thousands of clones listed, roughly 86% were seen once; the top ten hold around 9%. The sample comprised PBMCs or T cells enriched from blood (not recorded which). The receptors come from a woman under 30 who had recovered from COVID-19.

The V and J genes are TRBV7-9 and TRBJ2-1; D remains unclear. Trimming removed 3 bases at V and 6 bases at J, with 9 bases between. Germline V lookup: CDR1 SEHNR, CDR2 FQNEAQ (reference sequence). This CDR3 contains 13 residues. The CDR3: CASSFRGGNEQFF. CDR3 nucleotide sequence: TGTGCCAGCAGCTTTAGAGGCGGCAATGAGCAGTTCTTC.

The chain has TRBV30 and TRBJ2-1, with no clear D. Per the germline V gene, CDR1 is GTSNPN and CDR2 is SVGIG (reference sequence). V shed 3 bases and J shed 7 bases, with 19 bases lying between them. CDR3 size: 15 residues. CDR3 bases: TGTGCCTGGAGGGCCGACATTTCACGGCAAAATGAGCAGTTCTTC. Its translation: CAWRADISRQNEQFF.

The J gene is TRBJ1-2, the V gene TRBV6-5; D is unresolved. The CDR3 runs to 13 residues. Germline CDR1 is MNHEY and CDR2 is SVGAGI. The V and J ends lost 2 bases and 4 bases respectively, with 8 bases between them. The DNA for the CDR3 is TGTGCCAGCAGTTACCGGGTTTCCTATGGCTACACCTTC. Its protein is CASSYRVSYGYTF.

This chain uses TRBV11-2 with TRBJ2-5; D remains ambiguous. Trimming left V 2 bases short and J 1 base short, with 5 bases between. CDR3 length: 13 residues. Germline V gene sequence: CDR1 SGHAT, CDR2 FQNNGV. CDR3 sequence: CASSLNSQETQYF. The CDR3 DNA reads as TGTGCCAGCAGCTTAAACAGCCAAGAGACCCAGTACTTC.

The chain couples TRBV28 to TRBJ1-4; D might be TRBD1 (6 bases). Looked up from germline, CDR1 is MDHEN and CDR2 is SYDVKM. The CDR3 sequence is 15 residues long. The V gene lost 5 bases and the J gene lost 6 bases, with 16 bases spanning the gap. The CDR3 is CASSPPGGADEKLFF. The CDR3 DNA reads TGTGCCAGCAGTCCCCCGGGGGGGGCGGATGAAAAACTGTTTTTT.

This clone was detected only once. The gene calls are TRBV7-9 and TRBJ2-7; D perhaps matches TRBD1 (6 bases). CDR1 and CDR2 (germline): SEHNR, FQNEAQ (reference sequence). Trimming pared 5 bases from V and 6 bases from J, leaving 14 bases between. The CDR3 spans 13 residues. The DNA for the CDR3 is TGTGCCAGCAGCCAACACAGGGAAGGCGAGCAGTACTTC. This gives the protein CASSQHREGEQYF.

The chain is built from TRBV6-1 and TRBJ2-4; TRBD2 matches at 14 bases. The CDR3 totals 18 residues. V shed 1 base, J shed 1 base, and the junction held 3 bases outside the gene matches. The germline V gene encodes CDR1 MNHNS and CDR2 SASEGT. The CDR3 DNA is TGTGCCAGCAGTGAAGGACTAGCGGGAGGGCCGGCCAAAAACATTCAGTACTTC. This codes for CASSEGLAGGPAKNIQYF.

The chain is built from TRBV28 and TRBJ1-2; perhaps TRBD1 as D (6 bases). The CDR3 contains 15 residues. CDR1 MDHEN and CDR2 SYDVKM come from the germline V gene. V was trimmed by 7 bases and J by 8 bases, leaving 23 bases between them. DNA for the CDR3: TGTGCCAGCAAGACCCACCGGGACAAACTTTGGGGCTACACCTTC. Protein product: CASKTHRDKLWGYTF.

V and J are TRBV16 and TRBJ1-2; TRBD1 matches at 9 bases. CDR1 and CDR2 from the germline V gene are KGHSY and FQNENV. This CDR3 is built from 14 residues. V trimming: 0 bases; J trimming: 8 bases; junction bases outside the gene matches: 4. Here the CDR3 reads CASSQSRTGGGYTF. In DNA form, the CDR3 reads TGTGCCAGCAGCCAATCGAGAACAGGGGGCGGCTACACCTTC.

CDR3 sequence reads: CAGRTGGNTEAFF. DNA for the CDR3: TGTGCCGGAAGGACAGGGGGAAACACTGAAGCTTTCTTT. The chain recombines TRBV10-3 with TRBJ1-1, with 10 bases fitting TRBD1. The V and J ends lost 11 bases and 2 bases, in that order; junction bases with no gene match: 5. Germline CDR1 is ENHRY and CDR2 is SYGVKD. The CDR3 is 13 residues long.

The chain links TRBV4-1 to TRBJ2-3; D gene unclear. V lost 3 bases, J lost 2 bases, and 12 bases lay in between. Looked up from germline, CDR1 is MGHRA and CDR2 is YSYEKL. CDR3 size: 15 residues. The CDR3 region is CASSQGPRPTDTQYF. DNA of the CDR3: TGCGCCAGCAGCCAGGGCCCTCGACCCACAGATACGCAGTATTTT.

The CDR3 coding sequence is TGTGCCAGCAGCTTAGCTCCGGGACACGAGGATGGCTACACCTTC. Translating it yields CASSLAPGHEDGYTF. This rearrangement joins TRBV7-3 to TRBJ1-2; a weak D match, TRBD1 (6 bases). CDR3 length equals 15 residues. Looked up from germline, CDR1 is SGHTA and CDR2 is FQGTGA. The V end was cut by 2 bases, the J end by 6 bases, with 16 bases between.

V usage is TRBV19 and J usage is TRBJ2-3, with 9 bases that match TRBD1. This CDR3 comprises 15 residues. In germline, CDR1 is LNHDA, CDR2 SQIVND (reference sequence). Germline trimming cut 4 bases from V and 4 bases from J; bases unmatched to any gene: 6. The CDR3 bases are TGTGCCAGTAGTACTCGGACAGGGGAGGCAGATACGCAGTATTTT. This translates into CASSTRTGEADTQYF.

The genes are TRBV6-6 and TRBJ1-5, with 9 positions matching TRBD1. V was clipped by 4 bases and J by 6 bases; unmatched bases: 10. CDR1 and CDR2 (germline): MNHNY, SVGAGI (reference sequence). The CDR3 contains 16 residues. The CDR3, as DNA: TGTGCCAGCAGTTTGGTTCACGGGACAGGGCCTCAGCCCCAGCATTTT. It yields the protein CASSLVHGTGPQPQHF.

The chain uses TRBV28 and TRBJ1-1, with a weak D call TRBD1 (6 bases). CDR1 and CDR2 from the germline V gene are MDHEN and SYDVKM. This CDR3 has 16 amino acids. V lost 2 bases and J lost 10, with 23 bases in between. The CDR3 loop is CASSLGDIEWRSGAFF. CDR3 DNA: TGTGCCAGCAGTTTAGGGGACATCGAGTGGAGATCGGGAGCTTTCTTT.

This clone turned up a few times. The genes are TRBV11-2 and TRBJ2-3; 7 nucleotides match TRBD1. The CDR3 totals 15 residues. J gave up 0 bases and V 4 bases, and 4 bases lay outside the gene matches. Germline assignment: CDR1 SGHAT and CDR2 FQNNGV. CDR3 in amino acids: CASSSGGFSTDTQYF. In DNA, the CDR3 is TGTGCCAGCAGCTCAGGGGGTTTTAGCACAGATACGCAGTATTTT.

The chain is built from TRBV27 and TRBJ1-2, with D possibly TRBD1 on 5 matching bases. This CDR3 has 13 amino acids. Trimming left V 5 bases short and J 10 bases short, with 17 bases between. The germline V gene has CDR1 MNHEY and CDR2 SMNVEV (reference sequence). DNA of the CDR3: TGTGCCAGCAGTCTCCAAGGGGTCCATGACTACACCTTC. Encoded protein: CASSLQGVHDYTF.

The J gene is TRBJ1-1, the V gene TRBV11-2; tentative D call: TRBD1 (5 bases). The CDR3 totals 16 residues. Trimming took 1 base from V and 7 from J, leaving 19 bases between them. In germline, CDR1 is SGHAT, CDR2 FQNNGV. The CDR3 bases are TGTGCCAGCAGCTTAGCTGACGCCGGGACTCCCTTTGAAGCTTTCTTT. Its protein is CASSLADAGTPFEAFF.